The 8 T cell receptor beta chains in this list originate from one sample, sequenced in a study of cytomegalovirus exposure and HLA in healthy donors. The PCR was carried out with 60 Vbeta primers and 13 Jbeta primers. TCRdb keeps only in-frame clones here, not all; method: immunoSEQ multiplex PCR. Found here are around 130,000 clones, around 85% of them singletons; the top ten hold about 6.7%. Sequencing was done on a sample of PBMCs. Source of these receptors: a woman in her thirties in good health and CMV-seropositive.

The J gene is TRBJ1-2, the V gene TRBV9, with D tentatively TRBD1 (5 bases). The CDR3 length is 12 residues. V was cut by 7 bases and J by 8 bases, with 15 bases left in between. Germline CDR1 SGDLS, CDR2 YYNGEE. The CDR3 nucleotides read TGTGCCAGCGGGGGAGGGGTCCCCGGCTACACCTTC. Encoded protein: CASGGGVPGYTF.

The J gene is TRBJ2-2, the V gene TRBV2; possibly TRBD2 for D (6 bases). CDR1 is SNHLY and CDR2 is FYNNEI in the germline V gene. The V gene lost 1 base and the J gene lost 3 bases, with 12 bases spanning the gap. The CDR3 length is 16 residues. CDR3 bases: TGTGCCAGCAGTGAAGTCGAGAGGGAGGACACCGGGGAGCTGTTTTTT. This gives the protein CASSEVEREDTGELFF.

With regard to this clone: The sample contains more than one DNA sequence encoding this CDR3. The J gene is TRBJ1-2, the V gene TRBV30; no clear D. The ends were cut back, 2 bases at V and 2 bases at J, with 9 bases in the middle. The CDR3 totals 13 residues. The germline V gene encodes CDR1 GTSNPN and CDR2 SVGIG (reference sequence). The CDR3 reads CAWSTGGNYGYTF. CDR3 coding DNA: TGTGCCTGGAGTACGGGAGGGAACTATGGCTACACCTTC.

The CDR3 DNA reads TGCACCATCCGGGACTCCCTCCCGGGGGGCTTCAATCAGCCCCAGCATTTT. Its translation is CTIRDSLPGGFNQPQHF. The chain uses TRBV1 and TRBJ1-5. TRBV1 is shown as a pseudogene. There are 17 residues in the CDR3.

This chain uses TRBV7-9 with TRBJ1-2; 7 bases agree with TRBD1. CDR3 length: 14 amino acids. CDR1 and CDR2 (germline): SEHNR, FQNEAQ (reference sequence). Trimming took 5 bases from V and 4 from J; bases not matched to a gene: 7. The CDR3 region is CASSPWTGSYGYTF. For the CDR3, the DNA is TGTGCCAGCAGCCCCTGGACAGGCTCCTATGGCTACACCTTC.

The CDR3 loop reads CASSLGAGREQYF. In DNA form, the CDR3 reads TGTGCCAGCAGCTTAGGGGCAGGGCGGGAGCAGTACTTC. The rearrangement links TRBV11-3 to TRBJ2-7; tentatively, D is TRBD1 (5 bases). The CDR3 runs 13 residues. V dropped 1 base and J dropped 7 bases, with 11 bases sitting between them. Germline V gene data show CDR1 as SGHNT and CDR2 as YENEEA.

The rearrangement links TRBV2 to TRBJ1-6; 9 nucleotides agree with TRBD1. This CDR3 spans 15 amino acids. Germline CDR1 reads SNHLY; CDR2 reads FYNNEI. V lost 5 bases and J lost 6; bases outside the gene matches: 5. The CDR3 region is CASSRSTGGNSPLHF. CDR3 sequence (DNA): TGTGCCAGCAGTCGTTCGACAGGGGGTAATTCACCCCTCCACTTT.

J is TRBJ2-3 and V is TRBV5-1, with 8 bases lining up with TRBD1. Germline V gene sequence: CDR1 SGHRS, CDR2 YFSETQ. The CDR3 consists of 15 residues. V lost 4 bases and J lost 4; bases outside the gene matches: 8. CDR3 loop: CASSQIETGADTQYF. The CDR3 DNA is TGCGCCAGCAGCCAGATAGAGACAGGGGCAGATACGCAGTATTTT.